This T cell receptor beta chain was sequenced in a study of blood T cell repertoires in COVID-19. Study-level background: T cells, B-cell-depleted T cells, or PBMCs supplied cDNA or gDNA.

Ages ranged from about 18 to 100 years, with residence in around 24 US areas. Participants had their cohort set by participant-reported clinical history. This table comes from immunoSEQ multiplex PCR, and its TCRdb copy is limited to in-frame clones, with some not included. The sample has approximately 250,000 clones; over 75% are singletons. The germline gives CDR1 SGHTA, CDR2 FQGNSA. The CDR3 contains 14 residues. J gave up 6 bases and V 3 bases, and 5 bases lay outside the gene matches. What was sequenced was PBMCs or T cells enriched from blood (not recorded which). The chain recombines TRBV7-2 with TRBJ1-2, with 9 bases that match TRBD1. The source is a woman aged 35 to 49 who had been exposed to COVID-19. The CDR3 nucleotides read TGTGCCAGCAGCTTCTCCGGGACAGGGAATGGCTACACCTTC. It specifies CASSFSGTGNGYTF.